This TCR beta chain emerged from a study of blood T cell repertoires in COVID-19. Study context: Researchers got acute and convalescent COVID-19 samples from the United States, Italy and Spain. Sources were T cells, B-cell-depleted T cells, or PBMCs; the material itself was cDNA or gDNA.

Method: immunoSEQ multiplex PCR; TCRdb's copy keeps in-frame clones and lacks some. The data contain approximately 180,000 clones, 87% of them singletons. CDR3 length: 15 amino acids. V was cut by 0 bases and J by 5 bases, with 14 bases left in between. CDR1 is LGHNA, CDR2 YNFKEQ, per germline. This clone has just one count. The sequence was obtained from a woman aged 45-65 years with acute or convalescent COVID-19. The rearrangement uses TRBV4-2 and TRBJ2-7; D is perhaps TRBD2 (7 bases). Input material: peripheral blood. This CDR3 is CASSQDGGQGDEQYF. The CDR3 nucleotides are TGTGCCAGCAGCCAAGACGGGGGGCAAGGTGACGAGCAGTACTTC.